A selection of T cell receptor beta chains follows, all from one sample in a study of blood T cell repertoires in COVID-19. TCRdb keeps only in-frame clones here, not all; method: immunoSEQ multiplex PCR. In the table there are about 52,000 clones, roughly nine tenths of which are singletons. Sequencing was carried out using peripheral blood. Receptors were obtained from a man older than 75 with active or convalescent COVID-19. Both conserved end residues are part of each CDR3. The D gene is left open where the match is weak.

D gene | J gene | V gene | CDR3 protein | CDR3 DNA
. | TRBJ1-5 | TRBV5-1 | CASSLDDGLNQPQHF | TGCGCCAGCAGCTTGGACGACGGACTCAATCAGCCCCAGCATTTT
. | TRBJ2-5 | TRBV12-3/TRBV12-4 | CASSVLSVETQYF | TGTGCCAGCAGCGTCCTCTCGGTGGAGACCCAGTACTTC
. | TRBJ1-5 | TRBV28 | CASTGQGGQPQHF | TGTGCCAGTACTGGGCAGGGTGGTCAGCCCCAGCATTTT
. | TRBJ2-3 | TRBV7-2 | CASSLAGGWSTDTQYF | TGTGCCAGCAGCCTGGCTGGTGGCTGGAGCACAGATACGCAGTATTTT
TRBD2 | TRBJ2-7 | TRBV4-3 | CASSRELAGSRTYEQYF | TGCGCCAGCAGCCGTGAACTAGCGGGTAGCCGGACCTACGAGCAGTACTTC
. | TRBJ2-3 | TRBV9 | CASSVGAGPTDTQYF | TGTGCCAGCAGCGTAGGCGCGGGCCCCACAGATACGCAGTATTTT
. | TRBJ1-1 | TRBV30 | CAWTLSAYTEAFF | TGTGCCTGGACCCTTAGCGCGTACACTGAAGCTTTCTTT
. | TRBJ2-6 | TRBV3-1/TRBV3-2 | CASSQGAGSGANVLTF | TGTGCCAGCAGCCAGGGGGCAGGCTCTGGGGCCAACGTCCTGACTTTC
. | TRBJ1-2 | TRBV7-9 | CASSLEHRDGADTF | TGTGCCAGCAGCTTAGAGCACAGGGACGGAGCAGACACCTTC
TRBD2 | TRBJ2-2 | TRBV3-1/TRBV3-2 | CASSHRRIAGGNTGELFF | TGTGCCAGCAGCCATAGACGAATAGCGGGAGGGAACACCGGGGAGCTGTTTTTT